These T cell receptor beta chains were read from a single sample in a study of beta chain features in type 1 diabetes. TCRdb's table, derived via immunoSEQ multiplex PCR, lists solely in-frame clones and lacks some. This table has roughly 730,000 clones, 13% appearing once. Sequenced input: naive CD4+ T cells from blood. Every receptor here comes from a man between 18 and 35 years old with type 1 diabetes. The CDR3 runs from the conserved cysteine through the conserved F or W. D genes are given only for firm matches. Size is omitted from some rows. Given values are once, few, many or a class for expanded clones.

clone_size j_call v_call d_call cdr3_aa cdr3_nt
- TRBJ1-3 TRBV13 - CASSLLGVSGNTIYF TGTGCCAGCAGCTTATTGGGGGTGTCGGGAAACACCATATATTTT
many TRBJ2-4 TRBV30 TRBD2 CAWSVGLAGNIQYF TGTGCCTGGAGTGTAGGACTAGCGGGGAACATTCAGTACTTC
- TRBJ2-4 TRBV7-9 - CASSQEPVNIQYF TGTGCCAGCAGCCAAGAGCCGGTAAACATTCAGTACTTC
- TRBJ1-5 TRBV7-6 - CASSLASGAHQPQHF TGTGCCAGCAGCTTAGCTTCGGGGGCTCATCAGCCCCAGCATTTT
- TRBJ2-7 TRBV18 TRBD1 CASSRTGFDEQYF TGTGCCAGCTCCCGGACAGGGTTTGACGAGCAGTACTTC
- TRBJ2-1 TRBV5-1 TRBD2 CASSSRDYLAYNEQFF TGCGCCAGCAGCTCGAGGGACTACTTAGCCTACAATGAGCAGTTCTTC
- TRBJ1-3 TRBV29-1 - CSYYGTGNTIYF TGCAGCTACTATGGGACTGGAAACACCATATATTTT
- TRBJ1-6 TRBV7-8 - CASSPREDLNSPLHF TGTGCCAGCAGCCCCCGGGAGGACCTTAATTCACCCCTCCACTTT
few TRBJ2-3 TRBV19 TRBD1 CASSTGGRTDTQYF TGTGCCAGTAGTACAGGGGGCCGCACAGATACGCAGTATTTT
- TRBJ2-5 TRBV6-1 TRBD1 CASRQGAEETQYF TGTGCCAGTAGACAGGGGGCCGAAGAGACCCAGTACTTC
- TRBJ1-4 TRBV4-2 - CASSQEIPGVLFF TGTGCCAGCAGCCAAGAAATACCCGGGGTACTGTTTTTT
- TRBJ2-7 TRBV19 - CASTQGGTHSYEQYF TGTGCCAGTACTCAGGGTGGGACTCACTCCTACGAGCAGTACTTC
- TRBJ1-5 TRBV9 - CASSVDGNSNQPQHF TGTGCCAGCAGCGTAGACGGAAATAGCAATCAGCCCCAGCATTTT
few TRBJ1-1 TRBV2 - CASSAQGNLNTEAFF TGTGCCAGCAGTGCCCAGGGAAATTTAAACACTGAAGCTTTCTTT
- TRBJ2-1 TRBV5-4 - CASSAAGRDNEQFF TGTGCCAGCAGCGCCGCTGGCAGGGACAATGAGCAGTTCTTC
- TRBJ2-2 TRBV9 - CASRKGLLNTGELFF TGTGCCAGCAGAAAGGGACTCCTTAACACCGGGGAGCTGTTTTTT
- TRBJ2-7 TRBV18 - CASSPPAGGLYEQYF TGTGCCAGCTCACCACCAGCCGGGGGGCTCTACGAGCAGTACTTC
few TRBJ2-5 TRBV5-1 - CASSSSGSTGTQYF TGCGCCAGCAGCTCGTCCGGGTCCACTGGGACCCAGTACTTC
few TRBJ2-4 TRBV5-1 TRBD1 CASSGDSHGAKNIQYF TGCGCCAGCAGCGGGGACAGCCATGGAGCCAAAAACATTCAGTACTTC
few TRBJ2-5 TRBV30 - CAWSGGSETQYF TGTGCCTGGAGTGGAGGGTCAGAGACCCAGTACTTC
few TRBJ2-3 TRBV19 - CASSIGLGDSTDTQYF TGTGCCAGTAGTATCGGGCTGGGGGATAGCACAGATACGCAGTATTTT
- TRBJ2-5 TRBV7-2 - CASSLVNGQETQYF TGTGCCAGCAGCTTAGTAAACGGCCAAGAGACCCAGTACTTC
- TRBJ1-4 TRBV5-1 - CASSLAGGREKLFF TGCGCCAGCAGCTTGGCTGGGGGTAGGGAAAAACTGTTTTTT
- TRBJ2-1 TRBV25-1 - CASSEFGQPYNEQFF TGTGCCAGCAGTGAATTCGGACAGCCGTACAATGAGCAGTTCTTC
few TRBJ2-2 TRBV6-1 TRBD1 CASRRTGRTGELFF TGTGCCAGCAGGCGGACAGGGAGGACCGGGGAGCTGTTTTTT
- TRBJ1-1 TRBV19 - CASIPPWGGVTTEAFF TGTGCCAGTATACCCCCTTGGGGCGGAGTAACCACTGAAGCTTTCTTT
few TRBJ2-3 TRBV19 - CASLSGDATDTQYF TGTGCCAGTCTCTCGGGGGATGCCACAGATACGCAGTATTTT
- TRBJ2-1 TRBV6-5 TRBD2 CASSSGTSVVNEQFF TGTGCCAGCAGTTCCGGGACTAGCGTAGTCAATGAGCAGTTCTTC
- TRBJ1-2 TRBV6-5 - CASSYSSPGGIGGYTF TGTGCCAGCAGTTACTCATCGCCCGGGGGAATTGGTGGCTACACCTTC
- TRBJ1-2 TRBV7-9 - CASSSDGGGYGYTF TGTGCCAGCAGTTCCGATGGGGGTGGCTATGGCTACACCTTC
- TRBJ2-7 TRBV14 TRBD2 CASSQVSGGTYEQYF TGTGCCAGCAGCCAAGTTAGCGGGGGAACCTACGAACAGTACTTC
- TRBJ2-7 TRBV6-6 TRBD1 CASSYGTGFEEQYF TGTGCCAGCAGTTATGGGACAGGGTTTGAGGAGCAGTACTTC
- TRBJ1-6 TRBV30 - CAWSRPPGGYNSPLHF TGTGCCTGGAGTAGGCCTCCTGGGGGCTATAATTCACCCCTCCACTTT
- TRBJ1-1 TRBV19 - CASSPWRSPDTEAFF TGTGCCAGTAGTCCCTGGCGGAGTCCGGACACTGAAGCTTTCTTT
few TRBJ2-1 TRBV5-1 TRBD2 CASSLARGSSYNEQFF TGCGCCAGCAGCTTGGCCCGCGGGAGCTCCTACAATGAGCAGTTCTTC
- TRBJ1-3 TRBV25-1 - CASSVGEIYSGNTIYF TGTGCCAGCAGTGTAGGAGAGATTTACTCTGGAAACACCATATATTTT
- TRBJ2-4 TRBV27 - CASRGISAVLAKNIQYF TGTGCCAGCAGGGGAATCTCAGCCGTACTAGCCAAAAACATTCAGTACTTC
- TRBJ1-2 TRBV29-1 - CSVTWGVSYGYTF TGCAGCGTAACCTGGGGGGTGAGCTATGGCTACACCTTC
- TRBJ1-5 TRBV10-1 - CASSEYVDQPQHF TGCGCCAGCAGTGAGTATGTAGATCAGCCCCAGCATTTT
- TRBJ2-5 TRBV9 - CASSVGPEGTQYF TGTGCCAGCAGCGTAGGACCCGAGGGGACCCAGTACTTC
- TRBJ1-2 TRBV9 - CASSVEVGDRDTF TGTGCCAGCAGCGTAGAAGTAGGGGACCGGGACACCTTC
- TRBJ2-3 TRBV7-9 - CASSPAAGPRTDTQYF TGTGCCAGCAGCCCCGCGGCGGGGCCCCGCACAGATACGCAGTATTTT
- TRBJ2-5 TRBV2 - CASSVQGHTRETQYF TGTGCCAGCAGCGTACAGGGCCATACTCGGGAGACCCAGTACTTC
few TRBJ1-6 TRBV23-1 - CASSLFGQGHSPLHF TGCGCCAGCAGCCTTTTTGGGCAGGGACATTCACCCCTCCACTTT
- TRBJ2-3 TRBV29-1 TRBD1 CSVRPGQGTDTQYF TGCAGCGTTCGACCGGGACAGGGGACAGATACGCAGTATTTT
few TRBJ2-5 TRBV2 TRBD1 CATPPPGQGNRETQYF TGTGCCACTCCCCCCCCGGGACAGGGGAATCGGGAGACCCAGTACTTC